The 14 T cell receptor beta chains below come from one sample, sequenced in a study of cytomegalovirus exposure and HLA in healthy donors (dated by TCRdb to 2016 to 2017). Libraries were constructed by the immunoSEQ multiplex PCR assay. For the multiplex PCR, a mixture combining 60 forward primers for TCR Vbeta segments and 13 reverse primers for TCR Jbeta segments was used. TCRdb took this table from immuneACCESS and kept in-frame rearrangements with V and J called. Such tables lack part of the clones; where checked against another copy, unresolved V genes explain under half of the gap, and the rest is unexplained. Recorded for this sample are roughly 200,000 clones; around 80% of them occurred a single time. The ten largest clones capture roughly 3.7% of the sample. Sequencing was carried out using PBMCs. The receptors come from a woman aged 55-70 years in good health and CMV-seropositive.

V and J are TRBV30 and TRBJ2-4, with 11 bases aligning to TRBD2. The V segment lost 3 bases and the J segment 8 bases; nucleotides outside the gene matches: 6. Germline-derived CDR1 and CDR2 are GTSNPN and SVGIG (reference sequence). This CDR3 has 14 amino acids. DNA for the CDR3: TGTGCCTGGAGCTCTAGCGGGGGGTTGGACATTCAGTACTTC. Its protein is CAWSSSGGLDIQYF.

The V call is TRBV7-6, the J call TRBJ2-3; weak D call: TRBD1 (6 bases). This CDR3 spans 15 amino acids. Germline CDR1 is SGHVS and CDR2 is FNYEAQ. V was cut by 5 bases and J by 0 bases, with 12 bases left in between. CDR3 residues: CASSRWTASTDTQYF. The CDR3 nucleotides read TGTGCCAGCAGCCGTTGGACAGCTAGCACAGATACGCAGTATTTT.

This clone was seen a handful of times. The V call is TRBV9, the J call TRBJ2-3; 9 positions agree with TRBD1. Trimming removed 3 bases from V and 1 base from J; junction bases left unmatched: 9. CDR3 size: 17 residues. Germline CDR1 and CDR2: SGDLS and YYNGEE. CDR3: CASSEQGALSGTDTQYF. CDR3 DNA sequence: TGTGCCAGCAGCGAACAGGGGGCCCTTTCAGGCACAGATACGCAGTATTTT.

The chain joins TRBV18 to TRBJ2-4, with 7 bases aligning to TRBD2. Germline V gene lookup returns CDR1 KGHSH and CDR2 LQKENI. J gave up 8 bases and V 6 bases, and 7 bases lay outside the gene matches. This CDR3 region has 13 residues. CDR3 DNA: TGTGCCAGCTCTCCGCCTCGGGGGGACATTCAGTACTTC. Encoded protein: CASSPPRGDIQYF. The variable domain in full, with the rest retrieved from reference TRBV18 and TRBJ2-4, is NAGVMQNPRHLVRRRGQEARLRCSPMKGHSHVYWYRQLPEEGLKFMVYLQKENIIDESGMPKERFSAEFPKEGPSILRIQQVVRGDSAAYFCASSPPRGDIQYFGAGTRLSVL.

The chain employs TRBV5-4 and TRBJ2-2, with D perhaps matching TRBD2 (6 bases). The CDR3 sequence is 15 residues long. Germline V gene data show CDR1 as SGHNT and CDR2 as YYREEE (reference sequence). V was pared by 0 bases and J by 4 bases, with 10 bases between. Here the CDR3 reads CASSLVRGGTGELFF. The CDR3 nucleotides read TGTGCCAGCAGCTTGGTTAGGGGAGGCACCGGGGAGCTGTTTTTT.

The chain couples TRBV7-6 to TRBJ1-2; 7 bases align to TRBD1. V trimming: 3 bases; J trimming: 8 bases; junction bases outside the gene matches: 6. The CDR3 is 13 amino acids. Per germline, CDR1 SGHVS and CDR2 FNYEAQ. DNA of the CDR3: TGTGCCAGCAGCTTGACAGGGTTTCGGGGCTACACCTTC. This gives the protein CASSLTGFRGYTF.

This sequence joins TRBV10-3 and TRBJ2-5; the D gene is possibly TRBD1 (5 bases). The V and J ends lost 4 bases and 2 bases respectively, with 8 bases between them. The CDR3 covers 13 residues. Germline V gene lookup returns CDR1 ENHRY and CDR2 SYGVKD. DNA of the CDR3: TGTGCCATCAGTGTTGCAGGGCAAGAGACCCAGTACTTC. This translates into CAISVAGQETQYF.

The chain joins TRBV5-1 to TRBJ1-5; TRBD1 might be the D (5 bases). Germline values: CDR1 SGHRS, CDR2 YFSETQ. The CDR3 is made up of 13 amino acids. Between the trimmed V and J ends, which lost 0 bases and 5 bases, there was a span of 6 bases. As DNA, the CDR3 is TGCGCCAGCAGCTTGGGGGGGGATCAGCCCCAGCATTTT. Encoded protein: CASSLGGDQPQHF.

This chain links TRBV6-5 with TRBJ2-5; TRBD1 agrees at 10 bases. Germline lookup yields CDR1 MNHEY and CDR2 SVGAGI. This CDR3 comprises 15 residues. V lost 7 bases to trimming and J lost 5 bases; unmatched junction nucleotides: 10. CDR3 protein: CASTADRGLLETQYF. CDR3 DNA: TGTGCCAGCACCGCGGACAGGGGGTTGTTGGAGACCCAGTACTTC.

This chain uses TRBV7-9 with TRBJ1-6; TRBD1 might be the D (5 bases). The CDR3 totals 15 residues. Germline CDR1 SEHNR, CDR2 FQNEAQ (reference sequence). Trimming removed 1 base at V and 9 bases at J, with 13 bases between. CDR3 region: CASSLGPRQSSPLHF. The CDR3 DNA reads TGTGCCAGCAGCTTAGGCCCGAGACAGAGTTCACCCCTCCACTTT.

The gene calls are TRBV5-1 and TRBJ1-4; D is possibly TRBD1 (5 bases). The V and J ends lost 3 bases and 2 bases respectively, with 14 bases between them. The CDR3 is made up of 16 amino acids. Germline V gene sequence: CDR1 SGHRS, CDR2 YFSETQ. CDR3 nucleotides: TGCGCCAGCAGCTCAGCAGGCGGGACCACTAATGAAAAACTGTTTTTT. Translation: CASSSAGGTTNEKLFF.

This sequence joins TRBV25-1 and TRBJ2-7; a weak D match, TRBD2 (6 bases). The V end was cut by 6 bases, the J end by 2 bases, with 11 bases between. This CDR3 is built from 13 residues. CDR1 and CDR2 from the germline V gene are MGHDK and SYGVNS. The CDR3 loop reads CASRRDSTYEQYF. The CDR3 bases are TGTGCCAGCAGGAGGGACTCCACCTACGAGCAGTACTTC.

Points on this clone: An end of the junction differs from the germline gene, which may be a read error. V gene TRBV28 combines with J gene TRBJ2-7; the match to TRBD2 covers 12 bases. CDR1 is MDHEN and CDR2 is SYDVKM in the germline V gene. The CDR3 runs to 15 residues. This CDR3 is CASSVRTSGTYEQCF. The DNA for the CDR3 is TGTGCCAGCAGTGTCCGGACTAGCGGGACGTACGAGCAGTGCTTC.

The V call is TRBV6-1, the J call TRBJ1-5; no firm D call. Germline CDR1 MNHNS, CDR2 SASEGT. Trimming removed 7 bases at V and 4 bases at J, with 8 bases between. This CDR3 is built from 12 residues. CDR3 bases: TGTGCCAGCACACGGCGGAATCAGCCCCAGCATTTT. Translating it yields CASTRRNQPQHF.